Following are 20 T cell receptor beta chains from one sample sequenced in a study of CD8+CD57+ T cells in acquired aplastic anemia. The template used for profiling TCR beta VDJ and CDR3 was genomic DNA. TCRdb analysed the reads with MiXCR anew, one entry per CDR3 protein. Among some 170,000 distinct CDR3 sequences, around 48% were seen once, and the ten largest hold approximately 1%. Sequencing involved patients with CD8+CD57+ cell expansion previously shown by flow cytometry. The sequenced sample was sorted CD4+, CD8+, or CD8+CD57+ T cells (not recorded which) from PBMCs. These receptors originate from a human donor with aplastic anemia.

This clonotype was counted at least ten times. The CDR3 is CSVGGGYQETQYF. The DNA of the CDR3 is TGCAGTGTGGGGGGGGGGTACCAAGAGACCCAGTACTTC. The chain employs TRBV20-1 and TRBJ2-5, with 7 bases matching TRBD2. Germline lookup yields CDR1 DFQATT and CDR2 SNEGSKA (reference sequence). This CDR3 region has 13 residues. V trimming: 7 bases; J trimming: 0 bases; junction bases outside the gene matches: 5.

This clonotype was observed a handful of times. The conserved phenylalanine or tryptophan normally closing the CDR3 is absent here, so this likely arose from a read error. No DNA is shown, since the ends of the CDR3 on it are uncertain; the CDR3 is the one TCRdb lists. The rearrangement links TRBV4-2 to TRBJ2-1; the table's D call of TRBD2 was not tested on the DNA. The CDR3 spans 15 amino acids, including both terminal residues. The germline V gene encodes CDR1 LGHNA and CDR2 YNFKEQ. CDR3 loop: CASSQEVADYNEQLL.

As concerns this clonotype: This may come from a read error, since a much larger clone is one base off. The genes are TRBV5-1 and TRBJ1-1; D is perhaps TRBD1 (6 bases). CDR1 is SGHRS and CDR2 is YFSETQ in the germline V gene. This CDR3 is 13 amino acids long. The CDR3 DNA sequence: TGCGCCAGCAGCAGGAACGACAGGACCGAAGCTTACTTT. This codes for CASSRNDRTEAYF.

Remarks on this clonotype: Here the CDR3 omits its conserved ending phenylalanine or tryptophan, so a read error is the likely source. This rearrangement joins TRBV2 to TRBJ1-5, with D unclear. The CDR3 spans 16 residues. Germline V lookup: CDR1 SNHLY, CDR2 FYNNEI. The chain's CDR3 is CASNKEAPHSKQPQHS. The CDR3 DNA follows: TGTGCCAGCAACAAAGAGGCGCCTCATAGCAAACAGCCCCAGCATTCT.

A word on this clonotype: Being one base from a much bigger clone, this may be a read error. The CDR3 DNA follows: TGCACCAGCAGCACCGGGACTAGCGGGGGGGCACAGGATACGCACTATTTT. It yields the protein CTSSTGTSGGAQDTHYF. This rearrangement joins TRBV5-1 to TRBJ2-3, with 16 bases aligning to TRBD2. CDR3 length: 17 amino acids. Germline assignment: CDR1 SGHRS and CDR2 YFSETQ.

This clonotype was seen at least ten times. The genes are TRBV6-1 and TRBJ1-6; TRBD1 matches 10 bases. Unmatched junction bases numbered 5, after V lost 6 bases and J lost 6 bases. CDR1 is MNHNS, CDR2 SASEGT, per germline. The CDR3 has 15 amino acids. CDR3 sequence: CASRGQGPVNSPLHF. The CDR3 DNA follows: TGTGCCAGCAGGGGACAGGGGCCGGTTAATTCACCCCTCCACTTT.

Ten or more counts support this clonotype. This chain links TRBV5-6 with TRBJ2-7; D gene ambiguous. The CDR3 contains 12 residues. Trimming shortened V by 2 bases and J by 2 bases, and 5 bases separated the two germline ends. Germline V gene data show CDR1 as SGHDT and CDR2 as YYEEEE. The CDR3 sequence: CASSFQTYEQYF. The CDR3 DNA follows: TGTGCCAGCAGCTTCCAGACCTACGAGCAGTACTTC.

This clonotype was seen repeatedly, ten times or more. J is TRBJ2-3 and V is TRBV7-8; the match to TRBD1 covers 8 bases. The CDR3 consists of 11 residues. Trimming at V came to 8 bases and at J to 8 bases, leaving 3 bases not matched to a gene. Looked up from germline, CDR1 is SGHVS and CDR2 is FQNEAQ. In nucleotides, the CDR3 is TGTGCCAGCCGGACAGGGTCTACGCAGTATTTT. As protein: CASRTGSTQYF.

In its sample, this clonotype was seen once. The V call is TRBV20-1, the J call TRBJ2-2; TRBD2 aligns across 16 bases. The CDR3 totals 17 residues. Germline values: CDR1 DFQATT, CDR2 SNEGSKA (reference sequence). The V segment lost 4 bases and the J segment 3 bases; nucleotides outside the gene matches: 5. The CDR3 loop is CSAKGLAGGKDTGELFF. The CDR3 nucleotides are TGCAGTGCTAAGGGACTAGCGGGAGGGAAGGACACCGGGGAGCTGTTTTTT.

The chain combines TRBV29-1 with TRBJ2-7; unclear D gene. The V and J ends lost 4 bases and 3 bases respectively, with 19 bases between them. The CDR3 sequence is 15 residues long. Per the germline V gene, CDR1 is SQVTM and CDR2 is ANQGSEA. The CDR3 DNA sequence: TGCAGCGTTGTCTTTATGGCAAAATCGAACTACGAGCAGTACTTC. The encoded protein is CSVVFMAKSNYEQYF.

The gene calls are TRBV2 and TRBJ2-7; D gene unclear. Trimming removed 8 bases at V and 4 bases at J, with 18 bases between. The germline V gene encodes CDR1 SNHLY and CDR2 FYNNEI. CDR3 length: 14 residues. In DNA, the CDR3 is TGTGCCAGCGACTTAGGGTCCCCCCCATACGAGCAGTACTTC. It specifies CASDLGSPPYEQYF. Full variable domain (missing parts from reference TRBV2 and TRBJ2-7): EPEVTQTPSHQVTQMGQEVILRCVPISNHLYFYWYRQILGQKVEFLVSFYNNEISEKSEIFDDQFSVERPDGSNFTLKIRSTKLEDSAMYFCASDLGSPPYEQYFGPGTRLTVT.

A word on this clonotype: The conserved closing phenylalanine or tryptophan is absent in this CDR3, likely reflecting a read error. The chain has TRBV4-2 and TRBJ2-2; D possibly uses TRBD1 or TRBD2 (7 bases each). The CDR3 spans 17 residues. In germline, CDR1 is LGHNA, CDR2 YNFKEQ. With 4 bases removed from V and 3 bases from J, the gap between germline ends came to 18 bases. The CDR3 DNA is TGTGCCAGCAGCCCAACCAGCAGGGGGGGGGACACCGGGGAGCTGTTTCTT. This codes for CASSPTSRGGDTGELFL.

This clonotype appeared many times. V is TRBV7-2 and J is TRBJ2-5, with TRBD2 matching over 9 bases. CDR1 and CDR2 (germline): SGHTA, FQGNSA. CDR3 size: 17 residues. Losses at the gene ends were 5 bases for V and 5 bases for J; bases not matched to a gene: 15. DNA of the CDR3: TGTGCCAGCAGCCCCCGCGGGAAGCGGGGGGAGAGCGAGACCCAGTACTTC. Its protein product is CASSPRGKRGESETQYF.

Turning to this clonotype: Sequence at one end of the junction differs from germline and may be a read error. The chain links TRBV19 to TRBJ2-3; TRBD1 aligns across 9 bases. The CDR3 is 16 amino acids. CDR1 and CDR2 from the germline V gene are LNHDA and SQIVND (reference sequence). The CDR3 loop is CVSSNAPGQGSDTQYF. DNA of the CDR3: TGTGTCAGTAGTAACGCCCCGGGACAGGGATCAGATACGCAGTATTTT.

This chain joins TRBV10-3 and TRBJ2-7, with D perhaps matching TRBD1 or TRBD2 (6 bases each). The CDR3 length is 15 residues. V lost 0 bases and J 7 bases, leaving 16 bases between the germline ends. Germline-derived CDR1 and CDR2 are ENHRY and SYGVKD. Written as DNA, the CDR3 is TGTGCCATCAGTGAGTCGTACAGGACTACAGGGGAGCAGTACTTC. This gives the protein CAISESYRTTGEQYF.

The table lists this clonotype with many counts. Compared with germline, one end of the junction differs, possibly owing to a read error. The CDR3 loop reads CASSLGTGRDEKLFF. The DNA for the CDR3 is TGTGCCAGCAGTTTAGGGACAGGGAGGGATGAAAAACTGTTTTTT. The genes are TRBV7-9 and TRBJ1-4; 9 bases agree with TRBD1. This CDR3 has 15 residues. In germline, CDR1 is SEHNR, CDR2 FQNEAQ (reference sequence).

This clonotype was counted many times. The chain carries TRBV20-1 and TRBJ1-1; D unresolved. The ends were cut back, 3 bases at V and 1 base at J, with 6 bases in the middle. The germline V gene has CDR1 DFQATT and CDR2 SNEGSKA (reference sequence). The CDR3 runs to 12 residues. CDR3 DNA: TGCAGTGCTAGGCGACAGAACACTGAAGCTTTCTTT. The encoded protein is CSARRQNTEAFF.

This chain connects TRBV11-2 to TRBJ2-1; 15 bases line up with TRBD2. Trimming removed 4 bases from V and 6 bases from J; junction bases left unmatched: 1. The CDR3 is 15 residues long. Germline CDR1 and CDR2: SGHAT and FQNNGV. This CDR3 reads CASSSGLAGGNEQFF. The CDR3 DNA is TGTGCCAGCAGCTCGGGACTAGCGGGAGGCAATGAGCAGTTCTTC.

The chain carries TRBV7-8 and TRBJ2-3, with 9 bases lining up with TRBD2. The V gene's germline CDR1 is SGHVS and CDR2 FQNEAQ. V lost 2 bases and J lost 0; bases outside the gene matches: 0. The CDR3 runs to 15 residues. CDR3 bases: TGTGCCAGCAGCTTACTAGCGGGGAGCACAGATACGCAGTATTTT. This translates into CASSLLAGSTDTQYF.

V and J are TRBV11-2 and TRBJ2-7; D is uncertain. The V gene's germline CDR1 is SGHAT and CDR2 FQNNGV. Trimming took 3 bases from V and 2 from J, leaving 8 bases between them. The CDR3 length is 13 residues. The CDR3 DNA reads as TGTGCCAGCAGCTTCCTTGGAGCCTACGAGCAGTACTTC. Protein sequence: CASSFLGAYEQYF.